The 2 T cell receptor beta chains given below trace back to one sample, sequenced in a study of OX40 agonist ivuxolimab in advanced cancers. Measured with immunoSEQ multiplex PCR; TCRdb has only the in-frame clones, and not every one. The sample holds fewer than 75,000 clones, roughly 90% seen once. The material sequenced was CD4+ or CD8+ T cells sorted from blood, taken in a trial of the OX40 agonist ivuxolimab. These receptors were taken from an adult with an advanced solid tumor such as melanoma, head and neck, liver or kidney cancer.

This chain connects TRBV28 to TRBJ2-7; D is undetermined. The germline CDR1 and CDR2 sequences are MDHEN and SYDVKM. With 6 bases removed from V and 6 bases from J, the gap between germline ends came to 15 bases. The CDR3 runs to 13 residues. CDR3: CASSPPPESEQYF. CDR3 coding DNA: TGTGCCAGCAGCCCTCCCCCAGAATCCGAGCAGTACTTC.

This chain connects TRBV23-1 to TRBJ2-7; D gene unclear. TRBV23-1 is identified as an open reading frame with a role that is uncertain. The V end lost 6 bases, the J end lost 3 bases, and 9 bases lay between the germline ends. CDR3 length: 12 amino acids. CDR3 coding DNA: TGCGCCAGCAGCAGGACCTTCTACGAGCAGTACTTC. Protein: CASSRTFYEQYF.